Shown below are 8 T cell receptor beta chains from a single sample sequenced in a study of blood T cells in healthy people across ages. A second PCR of about 6 to 11 cycles used a sample-barcoded 5' primer and a J-beta primer mix. TCRdb reprocessed the 5' RACE reads via MiXCR and lists one record per CDR3 protein. The table records about 770,000 distinct CDR3 sequences, under 45% of them present only once. Sample: blood. The receptors come from a man aged 60 to 75 in good health.

J is TRBJ2-1 and V is TRBV5-6; unclear D gene. Germline-derived CDR1 and CDR2 are SGHDT and YYEEEE. CDR3 length: 15 residues. V was trimmed by 1 base and J by 1 base, leaving 9 bases between them. CDR3 DNA sequence: TGTGCCAGCAGCTTGTGGTCTGATTCCTACAATGAGCAGTTCTTC. Protein sequence: CASSLWSDSYNEQFF.

J is TRBJ2-1 and V is TRBV5-5; D might be TRBD2 (6 bases). The CDR3 loop spans 15 amino acids. From germline, CDR1 is SGHKS and CDR2 YYEKEE (reference sequence). The ends were cut back, 5 bases at V and 7 bases at J, with 19 bases in the middle. This CDR3 is CASRQNGGKRNEQFF. The DNA of the CDR3 is TGTGCCAGCAGACAGAACGGCGGGAAAAGGAATGAGCAGTTCTTC.

This chain connects TRBV14 to TRBJ2-2; 8 bases match TRBD1. From germline, CDR1 is SGHDN and CDR2 FVKESK. CDR3 size: 17 residues. J lost 0 bases, V lost 4 bases, and 7 bases had no gene match. CDR3 in amino acids: CASSRSDRESNTGELFF. The CDR3 region has the DNA TGTGCCAGCAGCCGATCGGACAGGGAGTCGAACACCGGGGAGCTGTTTTTT.

This clonotype has more than one count but fewer than ten. This sequence joins TRBV14 and TRBJ2-5, with D tentatively TRBD2 (5 bases). Trimming removed 1 base from V and 5 bases from J, with 14 bases in between. The CDR3 spans 15 residues. Germline CDR1 reads SGHDN; CDR2 reads FVKESK. The CDR3 coding sequence is TGTGCCAGCAGCCAAGTTCGAGGACTTGGGGAGACCCAGTACTTC. It encodes CASSQVRGLGETQYF.

The CDR3 sequence is CASSQVSGSIRTDTQYF. For the CDR3, the DNA is TGTGCCAGCAGCCAAGTTTCTGGTAGTATCCGCACAGATACGCAGTATTTT. The rearrangement joins TRBV14 to TRBJ2-3, with D unresolved. CDR1 SGHDN and CDR2 FVKESK come from the germline V gene. V was trimmed by 1 base and J by 1 base, leaving 15 bases between them. The CDR3 runs to 17 residues.

The chain is built from TRBV6-2 or TRBV6-3 and TRBJ2-5, with a weak D call TRBD2 (7 bases). In germline, CDR1 is MNHEY, CDR2 SVGEGT. V gave up 6 bases and J gave up 5 bases, with 19 bases separating them. CDR3 length equals 15 residues. CDR3 nucleotides: TGTGCCAGCAGCGGCAGTCGGGGGGCGTGGGAGACCCAGTACTTC. Its translation is CASSGSRGAWETQYF.

The V and J genes are TRBV6-2 or TRBV6-3 and TRBJ2-1; no definite D call. V shed 0 bases and J shed 8 bases, with 5 bases lying between them. Germline V gene data show CDR1 as MNHEY and CDR2 as SVGEGT. The CDR3 contains 12 residues. CDR3 protein: CASSYSDHEQFF. DNA for the CDR3: TGTGCCAGCAGTTACTCGGATCATGAGCAGTTCTTC.

This clonotype showed up just a few times. The V gene is TRBV7-9, the J gene TRBJ2-7; 10 bases align to TRBD1. Judging by the DNA end, TRBJ2-5 fits better; the J call may be wrong. Germline assignment: CDR1 SEHNR and CDR2 FQNEAQ (reference sequence). The CDR3 is 15 residues long. For the CDR3, the DNA is TGTGCCAGCAGCCTGGGACAGGGGAATTCAGAGACCCAGTACTTC. This translates into CASSLGQGNSETQYF.